This TCR beta chain was recorded in a study of shared clonotypes between healthy human individuals. Libraries were prepared by immunoSEQ multiplex PCR; TCRdb keeps only in-frame clonotypes and omits some of them. The table includes 1.5 million to 2.5 million clones, approximately 94% detected once. CD8 cells classed as naive were CD45RO-negative and positively selected for CCR7, excluding terminally differentiated effector memory CD45RA+ cells. This CDR3 contains 15 residues. V gave up 1 base and J gave up 0 bases, with 10 bases separating them. Germline CDR1 MDHEN, CDR2 SYDVKM. The sequencing sample was made of naive CD8+ T cells sorted from blood. This sequence originates from a man between 18 and 35 years old in good health. V gene TRBV28 combines with J gene TRBJ2-7; the D gene is possibly TRBD1 (6 bases). In nucleotides, the CDR3 is TGTGCCAGCAGTTTATTTCAGGGGATCTCCTACGAGCAGTACTTC. It codes for CASSLFQGISYEQYF.